Listed here are 30 T cell receptor beta chains from one sample, sequenced in a study of naive and memory T cell subsets (dated by TCRdb to the late 2010s). Receptor libraries were prepared by UMI-ligation and nested PCR. TCRdb records Illumina MiSeq as the sequencer. The beta constant-region primer was an equimolar mix of two oligonucleotides covering both TRBC1 and TRBC2. TCRdb trimmed the raw reads at Q25, called clones with MiXCR and kept productive beta chains. For every CDR3 protein sequence, its rows merge into one entry that carries the most common genes and DNA. This sample holds tens of thousands of distinct CDR3 sequences; approximately 11% were observed only once. The ten largest make up about a sixth of the sample. Sequencing was done on a sample of effector memory CD4+ T cells from blood. In the paper's terms, the cell subset or site label means: effector memory, CD45RA- CD27-. The receptors originated from a human donor in good health.

This clonotype counts as medium-sized. CDR3 protein: CASSPRDRGTYEQYF. The CDR3 DNA sequence: TGTGCCAGCAGTCCCCGGGACAGGGGGACCTACGAGCAGTACTTC. The V call is TRBV12-3 or TRBV12-4, the J call TRBJ2-7, with TRBD1 matching over 11 bases. Trimming at V came to 5 bases and at J to 2 bases, leaving 5 bases not matched to a gene. This CDR3 has 15 amino acids.

Many counts were recorded for this clonotype. This rearrangement joins TRBV29-1 to TRBJ2-2, with D possibly TRBD1 on 6 matching bases. Germline V gene lookup returns CDR1 SQVTM and CDR2 ANQGSEA. V was shortened by 6 bases and J by 0 bases, with 8 bases between the two germline ends. The CDR3 runs 13 residues. The CDR3 is CSVQGSNTGELFF. The CDR3 coding sequence is TGCAGCGTACAGGGCTCGAACACCGGGGAGCTGTTTTTT.

The chain links TRBV6-6 to TRBJ1-3; 8 nucleotides agree with TRBD1. V shed 5 bases, J shed 5 bases, and the junction held 11 bases outside the gene matches. The CDR3 has 16 residues. Germline CDR1 MNHNY, CDR2 SVGAGI (reference sequence). The CDR3 loop is CASSPPGQDSRNTIYF. The CDR3 nucleotides read TGTGCCAGCAGTCCCCCGGGACAGGATAGTCGAAACACCATATATTTT.

The rearrangement uses TRBV4-2 and TRBJ2-1, with 14 bases fitting TRBD2. CDR3 size: 19 residues. V lost 3 bases and J lost 10; bases outside the gene matches: 17. Per germline, CDR1 LGHNA and CDR2 YNFKEQ. CDR3 nucleotides: TGTGCCAGCAGCCATAGGACTAGCGGGAGGCGGTATGTGCAATACGAGCAGTTCTTC. It is translated as CASSHRTSGRRYVQYEQFF.

J is TRBJ2-2 and V is TRBV7-3; D perhaps matches TRBD1 (6 bases). Germline V CDR1 and CDR2: SGHTA, FQGTGA. CDR3 length equals 16 residues. V was shortened by 4 bases and J by 4 bases, with 16 bases between the two germline ends. The CDR3 bases are TGTGCCAGCAGCTCAACAGGGAAGAGGAGCACCGGGGAGCTGTTTTTT. It yields the protein CASSSTGKRSTGELFF.

This clonotype was detected ten times or more. The CDR3 DNA reads TGTGCCAGTAGTGCGACATCGGGACAAAGGGGACAGCCCCAGCATTTT. Residues: CASSATSGQRGQPQHF. The V and J genes are TRBV19 and TRBJ1-5; perhaps TRBD1 as D (6 bases). Germline CDR1 reads LNHDA; CDR2 reads SQIVND (reference sequence). The length of the CDR3 is 16 residues. Trimming took off 5 bases at V and 7 bases at J, with 21 bases between the two ends. The full variable domain, in which reference TRBV19 and TRBJ1-5 provide the parts outside the CDR3, is DGGITQSPKYLFRKEGQNVTLSCEQNLNHDAMYWYRQDPGQGLRLIYYSQIVNDFQKGDIAEGYSVSREKKESFPLTVTSAQKNPTAFYLCASSATSGQRGQPQHFGDGTRLSIL.

The chain employs TRBV14 and TRBJ1-5; D is undetermined. V lost 0 bases and J 5 bases, leaving 5 bases between the germline ends. The germline gives CDR1 SGHDN, CDR2 FVKESK. There are 13 residues in the CDR3. CDR3: CASSQDRDQPQHF. CDR3 DNA sequence: TGTGCCAGCAGCCAAGATCGCGATCAGCCCCAGCATTTT.

The chain joins TRBV18 to TRBJ2-5; D might be TRBD1 (5 bases). This CDR3 is 15 amino acids long. Germline V gene lookup returns CDR1 KGHSH and CDR2 LQKENI. The V and J ends lost 0 bases and 4 bases respectively, with 12 bases between them. CDR3 amino acids: CASSPPDLGAETQYF. The DNA for the CDR3 is TGTGCCAGCTCACCACCGGATTTAGGGGCAGAGACCCAGTACTTC.

This clonotype was seen more than once but under ten times. The CDR3 DNA follows: TGTGCCAGCAGCGTAGAACAGGCCACCTTCTATGGCTACACCTTC. Residues: CASSVEQATFYGYTF. V is TRBV9 and J is TRBJ1-2; D is perhaps TRBD1 (5 bases). With 0 bases removed from V and 4 bases from J, the gap between germline ends came to 13 bases. The CDR3 has 15 residues. CDR1 is SGDLS, CDR2 YYNGEE, per germline.

There are a few counts of this clonotype. The V and J genes are TRBV28 and TRBJ1-1; D is possibly TRBD1 (6 bases). Germline V CDR1 and CDR2: MDHEN, SYDVKM. Trimming took off 6 bases at V and 4 bases at J, with 12 bases between the two ends. CDR3 length: 13 residues. The CDR3 DNA reads TGTGCCAGCAGAGAGGGAGGGGGCACTGAAGCTTTCTTT. Amino acids: CASREGGGTEAFF. Supplemented by reference TRBV28 and TRBJ1-1, the full variable domain reads DVKVTQSSRYLVKRTGEKVFLECVQDMDHENMFWYRQDPGLGLRLIYFSYDVKMKEKGDIPEGYSVSREKKERFSLILESASTNQTSMYLCASREGGGTEAFFGQGTRLTVV.

This clonotype was detected a few times. This rearrangement joins TRBV12-3 or TRBV12-4 to TRBJ2-1; 8 nucleotides agree with TRBD1. The ends lost 5 bases at V and 7 bases at J; junction bases unmatched: 4. The CDR3 spans 13 residues. The DNA of the CDR3 is TGTGCCAGCAGTGGACAGGGACGGAATGAGCAGTTCTTC. This gives the protein CASSGQGRNEQFF.

The chain combines TRBV7-3 with TRBJ2-6, with 8 nucleotides matching TRBD1. J gave up 4 bases and V 5 bases, and 7 bases lay outside the gene matches. Germline CDR1 SGHTA, CDR2 FQGTGA. The CDR3 extends over 16 amino acids. CDR3 sequence: CASSPRAGGGANVLTF. The CDR3, as DNA: TGTGCCAGCAGCCCTCGGGCAGGGGGCGGGGCCAACGTCCTGACTTTC.

The chain is built from TRBV4-1 and TRBJ2-5; D gene ambiguous. Trimming took 0 bases from V and 3 from J, leaving 11 bases between them. The CDR3 has 15 amino acids. CDR1 is MGHRA, CDR2 YSYEKL, per germline. CDR3 DNA sequence: TGCGCCAGCAGCCAAGATAATGGCCGCGAAGAGACCCAGTACTTC. Protein sequence: CASSQDNGREETQYF.

This clonotype has a count of ten or more. The CDR3 bases are TGTGCCAGTAGTCGACAAACGGGACAGGGACGTCATGAGCAGTTCTTC. Encoded protein: CASSRQTGQGRHEQFF. This chain uses TRBV19 with TRBJ2-1; 9 bases align to TRBD1. Germline CDR1 and CDR2: LNHDA and SQIVND (reference sequence). V shed 5 bases and J 8 bases; nucleotides not matched to a gene: 13. CDR3 length equals 16 residues.

This clonotype was observed at least ten times. The rearrangement uses TRBV9 and TRBJ2-1; no definite D call. The CDR3 is made up of 16 amino acids. The V and J ends lost 4 bases and 1 base respectively, with 15 bases between them. Germline CDR1 reads SGDLS; CDR2 reads YYNGEE. This CDR3 is CASSLTVSRSYNEQFF. The CDR3 DNA reads as TGTGCCAGCAGCCTCACCGTCAGCAGGTCCTACAATGAGCAGTTCTTC.

The gene calls are TRBV12-3 or TRBV12-4 and TRBJ1-3; D not resolved. The germline V and J ends were trimmed by 2 bases and 2 bases, with 7 bases remaining between them. CDR3 size: 14 residues. The DNA of the CDR3 is TGTGCCAGCAGTTTAACCGGGGCTGGAAACACCATATATTTT. As protein: CASSLTGAGNTIYF.

This clonotype was seen a handful of times. The chain couples TRBV4-3 to TRBJ2-1; the D is unclear. CDR3 length: 15 residues. Germline V lookup: CDR1 LGHNA, CDR2 YSLEER. Trimming took 0 bases from V and 0 from J, leaving 6 bases between them. This chain's CDR3 is CASSQDSSSYNEQFF. CDR3 nucleotides: TGCGCCAGCAGCCAAGATTCCAGCTCCTACAATGAGCAGTTCTTC.

This clonotype has ten or more counts. V gene TRBV12-3 or TRBV12-4 combines with J gene TRBJ2-1; D perhaps matches TRBD1 (5 bases). V was shortened by 3 bases and J by 9 bases, with 15 bases between the two germline ends. There are 14 residues in the CDR3. Here the CDR3 reads CASSFQGSSSEQFF. As DNA, the CDR3 is TGTGCCAGCAGTTTTCAGGGTAGCTCGTCTGAGCAGTTCTTC.

This clonotype has more than one count but fewer than ten. The chain uses TRBV4-1 and TRBJ2-5; 15 bases align to TRBD2. After removal of 2 bases from V and 4 bases from J, the junction contained 5 bases not matched to a gene. Germline V CDR1 and CDR2: MGHRA, YSYEKL. CDR3 length: 17 amino acids. CDR3 protein: CASSQRTSGRALETQYF. The CDR3 nucleotides are TGCGCCAGCAGCCAACGGACTAGCGGGAGGGCCCTAGAGACCCAGTACTTC.

The chain couples TRBV18 to TRBJ2-5; either TRBD1 or TRBD2 may supply D (5 bases each). The CDR3 is 14 residues long. The V end lost 4 bases, the J end lost 4 bases, and 13 bases lay between the germline ends. Germline CDR1 KGHSH, CDR2 LQKENI. The CDR3 coding sequence is TGTGCCAGCTCACGCGCAGGGAGTAGAGAGACCCAGTACTTC. It codes for CASSRAGSRETQYF.

The chain joins TRBV4-2 to TRBJ2-1; D unresolved. V dropped 0 bases and J dropped 11 bases, with 20 bases sitting between them. The CDR3 consists of 16 residues. CDR1 and CDR2 (germline): LGHNA, YNFKEQ. This CDR3 reads CASSQDLVRSVNQQFF. The CDR3 DNA sequence: TGTGCCAGCAGCCAAGATCTAGTACGTTCGGTTAATCAGCAGTTCTTC.

In this sample, this clonotype turned up many times. The rearrangement uses TRBV20-1 and TRBJ2-7, with D unclear. CDR3 length equals 11 residues. Trimming removed 1 base from V and 6 bases from J, with 7 bases in between. Germline CDR1 reads DFQATT; CDR2 reads SNEGSKA (reference sequence). For the CDR3, the DNA is TGCAGTGCTAGAGGGCAACTCGAGCAGTACTTC. Translated, it gives CSARGQLEQYF.

The sample holds a few counts of this clonotype. The V call is TRBV20-1, the J call TRBJ1-6; 10 bases fit TRBD1. Germline values: CDR1 DFQATT, CDR2 SNEGSKA (reference sequence). The CDR3 consists of 16 residues. V shed 4 bases and J 7 bases; nucleotides not matched to a gene: 10. The CDR3 DNA reads as TGCAGTGCTACATCCGGGACAGGGGTCGGGAATTCACCCCTCCACTTT. Its translation is CSATSGTGVGNSPLHF.

V gene TRBV20-1 combines with J gene TRBJ2-4; 7 bases line up with TRBD1. Germline CDR1 DFQATT, CDR2 SNEGSKA (reference sequence). The V gene end was trimmed by 6 bases and the J gene end by 8 bases; junction bases not matched to a gene: 10. The CDR3 runs 13 residues. CDR3 amino acids: CSASKGAADIQYF. The CDR3 DNA reads as TGCAGTGCCTCAAAGGGGGCGGCGGACATTCAGTACTTC.

This clonotype was recorded a few times. The chain joins TRBV7-6 to TRBJ1-4; 9 nucleotides agree with TRBD1. This CDR3 has 14 amino acids. The V segment lost 5 bases and the J segment 10 bases; nucleotides outside the gene matches: 8. CDR1 and CDR2 (germline): SGHVS, FNYEAQ. CDR3 DNA: TGTGCCAGCAGCCAAACAGGGGGCCGGGGAAAACTGTTTTTT. Translation: CASSQTGGRGKLFF.

This clonotype came up many times. The CDR3 loop reads CASSPNTGATETQYF. CDR3 nucleotide sequence: TGTGCCAGCAGTCCTAACACGGGGGCGACGGAGACCCAGTACTTC. This chain joins TRBV12-3 or TRBV12-4 and TRBJ2-5; TRBD1 or TRBD2 may be the D gene (6 bases each). Trimming took 5 bases from V and 5 from J, leaving 18 bases between them. This CDR3 region has 15 residues.

This clonotype was seen repeatedly, ten times or more. V and J are TRBV20-1 and TRBJ2-4, with no clear D. This CDR3 spans 13 amino acids. Trimming removed 6 bases at V and 1 base at J, with 10 bases between. Germline loops: CDR1 DFQATT, CDR2 SNEGSKA (reference sequence). The CDR3 DNA reads as TGCAGTGCAGGGTCTGACGCCAAAAACATTCAGTACTTC. Its protein product is CSAGSDAKNIQYF.

This clonotype turned up a few times. The chain is built from TRBV5-1 and TRBJ2-7; the match to TRBD1 covers 7 bases. Trimming took 7 bases from V and 7 from J; bases not matched to a gene: 11. CDR3 length equals 13 residues. The germline V gene has CDR1 SGHRS and CDR2 YFSETQ. The CDR3 nucleotides read TGCGCCAGCGCCGGGACAGCGTCAAGTGAGCAGTACTTC. Translation gives CASAGTASSEQYF.

The chain uses TRBV2 and TRBJ1-1; 7 bases match TRBD1. The CDR3 contains 14 residues. CDR1 and CDR2 from the germline V gene are SNHLY and FYNNEI. V lost 6 bases to trimming and J lost 1 base; unmatched junction nucleotides: 5. DNA of the CDR3: TGTGCCAGCAGGAAACAGGGGAGGAACACTGAAGCTTTCTTT. Translating it yields CASRKQGRNTEAFF.

This clonotype was observed a handful of times. V gene TRBV24-1 combines with J gene TRBJ2-1, with 11 bases matching TRBD2. J gave up 4 bases and V 6 bases, and 4 bases lay outside the gene matches. The germline V gene encodes CDR1 KGHDR and CDR2 SFDVKD. This CDR3 contains 15 residues. In DNA, the CDR3 is TGTGCCACCAGTTTGGGGACTAGCGGTTACAATGAGCAGTTCTTC. This codes for CATSLGTSGYNEQFF.